These 27 T cell receptor beta chains were sequenced from one sample in a study of blood T cell repertoires in COVID-19. Profiling relied on immunoSEQ multiplex PCR, and the TCRdb table lists in-frame clones only, not all of them. The sample lists about 350,000 clones; around 88% were seen once. Sequences were obtained from peripheral blood. The receptors shown here come from a woman in her sixties or seventies with COVID-19, enrolled during active disease.

The table lists this clone with a count of one. The chain joins TRBV19 to TRBJ1-2, with D tentatively TRBD1 (6 bases). This CDR3 has 17 residues. Trimming took off 7 bases at V and 3 bases at J, with 24 bases between the two ends. Germline V gene data show CDR1 as LNHDA and CDR2 as SQIVND (reference sequence). The CDR3 DNA is TGTGCCAGTACCGAGGGGGTCGGGGGGCTGCGATACTATGGCTACACCTTC. Protein: CASTEGVGGLRYYGYTF.

This clone has just a few counts. The chain combines TRBV7-9 with TRBJ1-4, with a weak D call TRBD1 (6 bases). There are 13 residues in the CDR3. Germline V gene sequence: CDR1 SEHNR, CDR2 FQNEAQ (reference sequence). Trimming cost V 5 bases and J 8 bases, with 12 bases left between them. CDR3 in DNA: TGTGCCAGCAGCGCTCGAAGGGGGGAAAAACTGTTTTTT. Translating gives CASSARRGEKLFF.

The chain employs TRBV7-3 and TRBJ1-2; 8 bases map to TRBD1. The V segment lost 3 bases and the J segment 8 bases; nucleotides outside the gene matches: 5. CDR3 size: 13 residues. Germline CDR1 and CDR2: SGHTA and FQGTGA. The CDR3 reads CASSLTGEEGYTF. The DNA of the CDR3 is TGTGCCAGCAGCTTGACAGGGGAGGAAGGCTACACCTTC.

V is TRBV21-1 and J is TRBJ2-3; no check of the table's D call, TRBD2, against the DNA was made. TRBV21-1 represents a pseudogene. The CDR3 is made up of 16 amino acids. The CDR3 reads CASSSVGRRGEDTQYF. For the CDR3, the DNA is TGTGCCAGCAGCTCCGTCGGGAGGCGGGGAGAAGATACGCAGTATTTT.

CDR3 DNA sequence: TGTGCCATCAGACTAGGCGGGGGACCTTCCTACGAGCAGTACTTC. It yields the protein CAIRLGGGPSYEQYF. This sequence joins TRBV10-3 and TRBJ2-7, with 7 bases lining up with TRBD2. There are 15 residues in the CDR3. CDR1 is ENHRY and CDR2 is SYGVKD in the germline V gene. Unmatched junction bases numbered 9, after V lost 6 bases and J lost 1 base.

The chain uses TRBV2 and TRBJ1-6; weak D call: TRBD1 (5 bases). CDR3 size: 15 residues. Trimming cost V 6 bases and J 3 bases, with 12 bases left between them. Per germline, CDR1 SNHLY and CDR2 FYNNEI. CDR3 loop: CASSPGHFYNSPLHF. The CDR3 region has the DNA TGTGCCAGCAGCCCAGGACACTTCTATAATTCACCCCTCCACTTT.

The rearrangement links TRBV4-3 to TRBJ1-6; TRBD1 matches 7 bases. CDR1 LGHNA and CDR2 YSLEER come from the germline V gene. V lost 4 bases and J lost 5; bases outside the gene matches: 2. CDR3 length equals 14 residues. This CDR3 reads CASSPGTDNSPLHF. CDR3 nucleotides: TGCGCCAGCAGCCCCGGGACAGATAATTCACCCCTCCACTTT.

V gene TRBV7-8 combines with J gene TRBJ2-7; 11 bases line up with TRBD1. CDR3 size: 16 residues. The J segment lost 4 bases and the V segment lost 1 base, leaving 6 bases of the junction unmatched. Germline V gene sequence: CDR1 SGHVS, CDR2 FQNEAQ. The CDR3 sequence: CASSLVGTGGGYEQYF. CDR3 bases: TGTGCCAGCAGCTTAGTTGGGACAGGGGGGGGTTACGAGCAGTACTTC.

This chain joins TRBV4-3 and TRBJ2-2; perhaps TRBD2 as D (5 bases). Looked up from germline, CDR1 is LGHNA and CDR2 is YSLEER. Trimming stripped 5 bases from V and 6 bases from J, with 16 bases between. This CDR3 has 15 amino acids. DNA for the CDR3: TGCGCCAGCAGCTGGGAATATAGCGTCCCCGGGGAGCTGTTTTTT. Protein: CASSWEYSVPGELFF.

This clone was picked up one time. The chain links TRBV7-9 to TRBJ2-3; weak D call: TRBD1 (6 bases). Looked up from germline, CDR1 is SEHNR and CDR2 is FQNEAQ (reference sequence). The CDR3 covers 13 residues. Trimming removed 7 bases at V and 2 bases at J, with 10 bases between. The CDR3 loop reads CASIRQVTDTQYF. The CDR3 coding sequence is TGTGCCAGCATCCGACAGGTCACAGATACGCAGTATTTT.

The chain combines TRBV30 with TRBJ2-2, with 9 bases that match TRBD1. V lost 6 bases and J lost 3; bases outside the gene matches: 2. Germline V CDR1 and CDR2: GTSNPN, SVGIG (reference sequence). The CDR3 covers 13 residues. As DNA, the CDR3 is TGTGCCTGTAGGGACAGGGACACCGGGGAGCTGTTTTTT. Residues: CACRDRDTGELFF.

A single count supports this clone. The chain carries TRBV4-1 and TRBJ1-3, with TRBD1 identical over 7 bases. This CDR3 is built from 18 residues. With V trimmed by 3 bases and J by 0 bases, 11 bases remained unmatched. Germline CDR1 reads MGHRA; CDR2 reads YSYEKL. CDR3 protein: CASSHLGQVEYSGNTIYF. CDR3 bases: TGCGCCAGCAGCCACTTAGGACAGGTCGAATACTCTGGAAACACCATATATTTT.

The genes are TRBV4-1 and TRBJ2-7, with a tentative D call TRBD2 (6 bases). The CDR3 is made up of 15 amino acids. V was clipped by 1 base and J by 3 bases, with 13 bases between them. Germline lookup yields CDR1 MGHRA and CDR2 YSYEKL. CDR3 in amino acids: CASSQAGQGLYEQYF. Here the CDR3 DNA reads TGCGCCAGCAGCCAAGCCGGCCAGGGACTCTACGAGCAGTACTTC.

The chain employs TRBV6-1 and TRBJ2-1, with D perhaps matching TRBD2 (5 bases). The CDR3 is 16 amino acids. Per germline, CDR1 MNHNS and CDR2 SASEGT. Deletions cut 3 bases from V and 4 bases from J, with 16 bases between. CDR3 region: CASSEAGRFSYNEQFF. CDR3 coding DNA: TGTGCCAGCAGTGAGGCGGGCCGCTTCTCTTACAATGAGCAGTTCTTC.

J is TRBJ1-2 and V is TRBV18, with TRBD1 identical over 8 bases. Trimming at V came to 2 bases and at J to 2 bases, leaving 7 bases not matched to a gene. The germline V gene encodes CDR1 KGHSH and CDR2 LQKENI. The CDR3 is 16 residues long. The CDR3 DNA reads as TGTGCCAGCTCACCAGGAGGTCAGGGGGCGAACTATGGCTACACCTTC. It is translated as CASSPGGQGANYGYTF.

Concerning this clone: In the same sample, other DNA sequences code for this CDR3. This chain joins TRBV27 and TRBJ1-1, with D unclear. Germline values: CDR1 MNHEY, CDR2 SMNVEV (reference sequence). The germline V and J ends were trimmed by 4 bases and 5 bases, with 14 bases remaining between them. The CDR3 extends over 14 amino acids. CDR3 region: CASSWAGGRTEAFF. Written as DNA, the CDR3 is TGTGCCAGCAGTTGGGCGGGAGGGCGGACTGAAGCTTTCTTT.

The gene calls are TRBV5-4 and TRBJ2-3; 9 positions match TRBD2. Per germline, CDR1 SGHNT and CDR2 YYREEE (reference sequence). This CDR3 contains 15 residues. V was clipped by 4 bases and J by 1 base; unmatched bases: 4. CDR3 residues: CASSVSSGGTDTQYF. The CDR3 bases are TGTGCCAGCAGCGTGTCTAGCGGGGGCACAGATACGCAGTATTTT.

V usage is TRBV5-1 and J usage is TRBJ1-4, with 9 bases identical to TRBD1. The J segment lost 7 bases and the V segment lost 0 bases, leaving 7 bases of the junction unmatched. This CDR3 has 16 amino acids. CDR1 and CDR2 (germline): SGHRS, YFSETQ. The DNA of the CDR3 is TGCGCCAGCAGCTTGGTACCGGGACAGGGACGTGAAAAACTGTTTTTT. It encodes CASSLVPGQGREKLFF. Looking up the rest from reference TRBV5-1 and TRBJ1-4 gives the full variable domain: KAGVTQTPRYLIKTRGQQVTLSCSPISGHRSVSWYQQTPGQGLQFLFEYFSETQRNKGNFPGRFSGRQFSNSRSEMNVSTLELGDSALYLCASSLVPGQGREKLFFGSGTQLSVL.

V gene TRBV7-9 combines with J gene TRBJ2-7, with D perhaps matching TRBD1 (6 bases). V lost 5 bases and J lost 2, with 13 bases in between. Germline CDR1 SEHNR, CDR2 FQNEAQ (reference sequence). The CDR3 totals 14 residues. DNA for the CDR3: TGTGCCAGCAGCCCCCGGGACAAACCCTACGAGCAGTACTTC. Residues: CASSPRDKPYEQYF.

The chain recombines TRBV6-5 with TRBJ2-1, with 9 bases fitting TRBD2. The junction had 5 bases not matched to a gene; V was cut back by 8 bases and J by 6 bases. The CDR3 loop spans 13 amino acids. Per germline, CDR1 MNHEY and CDR2 SVGAGI. The CDR3 here is CASDETSGNEQFF. Written as DNA, the CDR3 is TGTGCCAGCGACGAGACTAGCGGCAATGAGCAGTTCTTC.

The chain couples TRBV19 to TRBJ2-1; a weak D match, TRBD1 (6 bases). The CDR3 has 13 residues. V lost 9 bases and J lost 7, with 16 bases in between. The germline V gene has CDR1 LNHDA and CDR2 SQIVND (reference sequence). The CDR3 here is CASQSGTTNEQFF. The DNA of the CDR3 is TGTGCCAGCCAATCCGGGACAACTAATGAGCAGTTCTTC. The full variable domain, its missing parts supplied by reference TRBV19 and TRBJ2-1, is DGGITQSPKYLFRKEGQNVTLSCEQNLNHDAMYWYRQDPGQGLRLIYYSQIVNDFQKGDIAEGYSVSREKKESFPLTVTSAQKNPTAFYLCASQSGTTNEQFFGPGTRLTVL.

The rearrangement links TRBV4-2 to TRBJ2-1, with 9 positions matching TRBD1. The germline CDR1 and CDR2 sequences are LGHNA and YNFKEQ. The V and J ends lost 0 bases and 8 bases, in that order; junction bases with no gene match: 8. This CDR3 has 16 residues. The CDR3 sequence: CASSQDLGTGWDEQFF. The CDR3 nucleotides are TGTGCCAGCAGCCAAGATCTCGGGACAGGGTGGGATGAGCAGTTCTTC.

Turning to this clone: This same CDR3 is encoded by further DNA sequences in the sample. V usage is TRBV19 and J usage is TRBJ1-1, with D possibly TRBD1 on 5 matching bases. Germline V gene lookup returns CDR1 LNHDA and CDR2 SQIVND (reference sequence). This CDR3 region has 14 residues. Deletions cut 0 bases from V and 1 base from J, with 6 bases between. CDR3 sequence (DNA): TGTGCCAGTAGTATAGACAGGGAGAACACTGAAGCTTTCTTT. It codes for CASSIDRENTEAFF.

The chain couples TRBV5-8 to TRBJ1-1, with 7 bases fitting TRBD1. The germline gives CDR1 SGHTS, CDR2 YDEGEE. The CDR3 is 14 residues long. Trimming took 0 bases from V and 8 from J; bases not matched to a gene: 7. The CDR3 here is CASSLVGTDGEAFF. DNA for the CDR3: TGTGCCAGCAGCTTGGTCGGGACAGATGGGGAAGCTTTCTTT. Full variable domain (missing parts from reference TRBV5-8 and TRBJ1-1): EAGVTQSPTHLIKTRGQQATLRCSPISGHTSVYWYQQALGLGLQFLLWYDEGEERNRGNFPPRFSGRQFPNYSSELNVNALELEDSALYLCASSLVGTDGEAFFGQGTRLTVV.

The gene calls are TRBV11-2 and TRBJ1-6; possible D gene TRBD1, 6 bases. This CDR3 has 14 residues. Trimming cost V 1 base and J 10 bases, with 11 bases left between them. Germline-derived CDR1 and CDR2 are SGHAT and FQNNGV. CDR3 region: CASSLVRGRSPLHF. The DNA of the CDR3 is TGTGCCAGCAGCTTAGTCAGGGGTAGATCACCCCTCCACTTT.

J is TRBJ2-7 and V is TRBV25-1, with 9 bases aligning to TRBD2. Germline CDR1 and CDR2: MGHDK and SYGVNS. The ends lost 3 bases at V and 4 bases at J; junction bases unmatched: 10. This CDR3 contains 16 residues. The CDR3 here is CASSEIGGGARYEQYF. The CDR3 nucleotides read TGTGCCAGCAGTGAGATCGGCGGGGGGGCTAGGTACGAGCAGTACTTC.

The rearrangement joins TRBV3-1 (or the pseudogene TRBV3-2) to TRBJ2-7; 8 bases fit TRBD2. Germline CDR1 reads LGHDT; CDR2 reads YNNKEL (reference sequence). The CDR3 contains 17 residues. J was trimmed by 0 bases and V by 0 bases; bases with no gene match: 7. The DNA of the CDR3 is TGTGCCAGCAGCCAAGATCTTATTAGCGGGGTCTCCTACGAGCAGTACTTC. Residues: CASSQDLISGVSYEQYF.